This T cell receptor beta chain was observed in a study of a mutant IDH1 vaccine in newly diagnosed glioma. Study summary: First vaccine doses came 4-6 weeks after radiotherapy alone, or with temozolomide cycles. Most patients had radiochemotherapy with temozolomide before enrollment; others had one alone. Broader study findings: Apparently, pseudoprogression bore no relation to changes among the top peripheral T cell clonotypes.

As for time point: week 5, during vaccination. Vaccination used 300 ug of mutant IDH1 20-mer peptide per dose, with topical imiquimod. New WHO grade 3 or 4 astrocytomas that were IDH1-mutant and ATRX-lost occurred in the donors. Note on this clone: Its target is not known.

This table comes from immunoSEQ multiplex PCR, and its TCRdb copy is limited to in-frame clones, with some not included. The sample holds around 56,000 clones, roughly four fifths seen once. Trimming took 7 bases from V and 1 from J; bases not matched to a gene: 6. The CDR3 totals 16 residues. Germline CDR1 LNHDA, CDR2 SQIVND (reference sequence). This chain connects TRBV19 to TRBJ2-6; TRBD2 matches at 8 bases. Sequenced here: PBMCs, sampled from a glioma patient whose treatment included an IDH1 peptide vaccine. This TCR was sampled from a man aged 25-40 years with glioma. The chain's CDR3 is CASTEAGVSGANVLTF. Written as DNA, the CDR3 is TGTGCCAGTACAGAAGCGGGGGTTTCTGGGGCCAACGTCCTGACTTTC.